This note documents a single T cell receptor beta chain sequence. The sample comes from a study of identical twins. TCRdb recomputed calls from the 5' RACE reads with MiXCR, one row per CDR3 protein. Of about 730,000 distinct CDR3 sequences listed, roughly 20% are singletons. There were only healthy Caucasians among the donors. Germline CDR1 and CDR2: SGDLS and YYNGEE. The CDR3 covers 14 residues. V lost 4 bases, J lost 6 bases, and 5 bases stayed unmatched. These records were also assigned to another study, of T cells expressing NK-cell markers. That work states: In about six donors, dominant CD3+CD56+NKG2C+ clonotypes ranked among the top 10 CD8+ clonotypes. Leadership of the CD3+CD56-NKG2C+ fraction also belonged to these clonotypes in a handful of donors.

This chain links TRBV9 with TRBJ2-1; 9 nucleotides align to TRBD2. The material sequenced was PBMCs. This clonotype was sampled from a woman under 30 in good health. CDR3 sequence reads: CASSPTSGGNEQFF. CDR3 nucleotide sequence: TGTGCCAGCAGCCCGACTAGCGGAGGCAATGAGCAGTTCTTC. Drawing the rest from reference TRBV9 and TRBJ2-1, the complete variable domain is DSGVTQTPKHLITATGQRVTLRCSPRSGDLSVYWYQQSLDQGLQFLIQYYNGEERAKGNILERFSAQQFPDLHSELNLSSLELGDSALYFCASSPTSGGNEQFFGPGTRLTVL.